Each of the 27 T cell receptor beta chains below was sequenced from the same sample in a study of OX40 agonist ivuxolimab in advanced cancers. Produced via immunoSEQ multiplex PCR; TCRdb's table is partial and in-frame only. The sample carries about 74,000 clones, around 90% recorded once. Material: CD4+ or CD8+ T cells sorted from blood, obtained in a trial of the OX40 agonist ivuxolimab. These receptors all stem from an adult with an advanced solid tumor such as melanoma, head and neck, liver or kidney cancer.

The chain couples TRBV10-3 to TRBJ1-5, with a possible D match to TRBD1 (5 bases). The CDR3 is 15 residues long. Trimming left V 3 bases short and J 7 bases short, with 16 bases between. The V gene's germline CDR1 is ENHRY and CDR2 SYGVKD. This CDR3 is CAISDPTRGVQPQHF. The CDR3 nucleotides are TGTGCCATCAGTGACCCAACACGGGGCGTCCAGCCCCAGCATTTT.

The chain carries TRBV7-9 and TRBJ2-1, with a tentative D call TRBD1 (5 bases). Germline V gene sequence: CDR1 SEHNR, CDR2 FQNEAQ (reference sequence). The CDR3 length is 14 residues. With 1 base removed from V and 9 bases from J, the gap between germline ends came to 13 bases. The CDR3 sequence: CASSLEVGAGEQFF. The CDR3 region has the DNA TGTGCCAGCAGCTTAGAAGTTGGGGCTGGTGAGCAGTTCTTC.

CDR3 sequence: CASSFIGGQGEAFF. The CDR3, as DNA: TGTGCCAGCAGTTTTATCGGGGGGCAGGGTGAAGCTTTCTTT. The chain has TRBV27 and TRBJ1-1, with D possibly TRBD1 on 6 matching bases. Germline values: CDR1 MNHEY, CDR2 SMNVEV (reference sequence). The ends were cut back, 3 bases at V and 7 bases at J, with 15 bases in the middle. There are 14 residues in the CDR3.

The gene calls are TRBV9 and TRBJ2-6; the match to TRBD1 covers 8 bases. Germline V gene lookup returns CDR1 SGDLS and CDR2 YYNGEE. The CDR3 contains 17 residues. With V trimmed by 2 bases and J by 3 bases, 7 bases remained unmatched. CDR3 bases: TGTGCCAGCAGCGTGTTACCAGGGGGCAGTGGGGCCAACGTCCTGACTTTC. Protein product: CASSVLPGGSGANVLTF.

V and J are TRBV11-2 and TRBJ2-5; D not certain. This CDR3 is built from 14 residues. Germline assignment: CDR1 SGHAT and CDR2 FQNNGV. The V and J ends lost 5 bases and 1 base respectively, with 11 bases between them. The CDR3 region is CASSALGTQETQYF. Written as DNA, the CDR3 is TGTGCCAGCAGCGCACTTGGAACCCAAGAGACCCAGTACTTC.

Comments on this clone: Different DNA sequences within this sample yield the same CDR3. The V and J genes are TRBV27 and TRBJ2-7; perhaps TRBD2 as D (5 bases). The CDR3 consists of 14 residues. Trimming removed 2 bases at V and 5 bases at J, with 13 bases between. Per the germline V gene, CDR1 is MNHEY and CDR2 is SMNVEV (reference sequence). As DNA, the CDR3 is TGTGCCAGCAGTTTAGAACCCCCGGGGAACGAGCAGTACTTC. Protein product: CASSLEPPGNEQYF.

The V call is TRBV19, the J call TRBJ1-1, with D perhaps TRBD1 (5 bases). CDR3 length: 15 residues. Germline V gives CDR1 LNHDA, CDR2 SQIVND (reference sequence). V was trimmed by 3 bases and J by 0 bases, leaving 11 bases between them. The CDR3 nucleotides read TGTGCCAGTAGTATTTCGGAGGGGCTGAACACTGAAGCTTTCTTT. This encodes CASSISEGLNTEAFF.

The J gene is TRBJ2-4, the V gene TRBV4-1; D tentatively reads TRBD1 or TRBD2 (7 bases each). The germline gives CDR1 MGHRA, CDR2 YSYEKL. Trimming stripped 6 bases from V and 9 bases from J, with 15 bases between. CDR3 length equals 13 residues. The CDR3 is CASRRTGEGIQYF. Here the CDR3 DNA reads TGCGCCAGCAGGCGTACAGGGGAGGGCATTCAGTACTTC.

The chain recombines TRBV6-6 with TRBJ2-2; TRBD2 matches 9 bases. Germline CDR1 is MNHNY and CDR2 is SVGAGI (reference sequence). This CDR3 is built from 16 residues. V trimming: 2 bases; J trimming: 1 base; junction bases outside the gene matches: 2. The DNA of the CDR3 is TGTGCCAGCAGTTACCTAGCGGGAAGGAACACCGGGGAGCTGTTTTTT. Amino acid sequence: CASSYLAGRNTGELFF.

This rearrangement joins TRBV6-1 to TRBJ2-7, with 7 bases that match TRBD2. Trimming removed 3 bases from V and 3 bases from J; junction bases left unmatched: 5. The CDR3 has 14 amino acids. In germline, CDR1 is MNHNS, CDR2 SASEGT. CDR3 sequence: CASSDWEGYYEQYF. The CDR3, as DNA: TGTGCCAGCAGTGATTGGGAGGGATACTACGAGCAGTACTTC.

The chain uses TRBV4-3 and TRBJ2-6, with unresolved D. The germline CDR1 and CDR2 sequences are LGHNA and YSLEER. V was pared by 0 bases and J by 0 bases, with 18 bases between. CDR3 length: 20 amino acids. CDR3 region: CASSQDLILQLSSGANVLTF. As DNA, the CDR3 is TGCGCCAGCAGCCAAGATTTGATATTACAGCTAAGCTCTGGGGCCAACGTCCTGACTTTC.

The chain joins TRBV6-5 to TRBJ2-2; D possibly corresponds to TRBD1 (5 bases). The CDR3 loop spans 15 amino acids. The V gene lost 2 bases and the J gene lost 4 bases, with 11 bases spanning the gap. Germline lookup yields CDR1 MNHEY and CDR2 SVGAGI. CDR3 amino acids: CASSYGLGATGELFF. The DNA for the CDR3 is TGTGCCAGCAGTTACGGCTTAGGGGCCACCGGGGAGCTGTTTTTT.

The chain joins TRBV7-6 to TRBJ1-1, with TRBD1 identical over 7 bases. With V trimmed by 1 base and J by 4 bases, 9 bases remained unmatched. The germline gives CDR1 SGHVS, CDR2 FNYEAQ. The CDR3 is 16 amino acids. Written as DNA, the CDR3 is TGTGCCAGCAGCTTAGGTGCAGGGGGTTTGGGCACTGAAGCTTTCTTT. This sequence encodes CASSLGAGGLGTEAFF.

The chain combines TRBV11-3 with TRBJ1-1; 10 bases map to TRBD1. The CDR3 totals 13 residues. CDR1 is SGHNT, CDR2 YENEEA, per germline. V lost 5 bases to trimming and J lost 6 bases; unmatched junction nucleotides: 3. The CDR3 DNA reads TGTGCCAGCAGCCGGGACAGGGGCGCTGAAGCTTTCTTT. It yields the protein CASSRDRGAEAFF.

The chain has TRBV10-3 and TRBJ2-1, with D perhaps matching TRBD2 (6 bases). The length of the CDR3 is 13 residues. CDR1 and CDR2 (germline): ENHRY, SYGVKD. The V end lost 10 bases, the J end lost 5 bases, and 15 bases lay between the germline ends. CDR3 sequence (DNA): TGTGCCACCGGGGACTTCTTTAACAATGAGCAGTTCTTC. Encoded protein: CATGDFFNNEQFF.

This chain joins TRBV4-2 and TRBJ2-3; 7 bases are a match to TRBD2. V lost 3 bases to trimming and J lost 1 base; unmatched junction nucleotides: 4. From germline, CDR1 is LGHNA and CDR2 YNFKEQ. The CDR3 length is 15 residues. CDR3 sequence reads: CASSQREYRTDTQYF. CDR3 in DNA: TGTGCCAGCAGCCAGCGGGAGTATCGCACAGATACGCAGTATTTT.

This rearrangement joins TRBV11-2 to TRBJ2-5; no clear D gene. Trimming removed 1 base at V and 11 bases at J, with 11 bases between. From germline, CDR1 is SGHAT and CDR2 FQNNGV. The CDR3 has 12 amino acids. The CDR3 loop reads CASSLGSPEQYF. The DNA of the CDR3 is TGTGCCAGCAGCTTAGGGTCACCGGAGCAGTACTTC.

The chain uses TRBV4-1 and TRBJ2-1, with TRBD2 matching over 9 bases. This CDR3 is built from 17 residues. V shed 0 bases, J shed 3 bases, and the junction held 6 bases outside the gene matches. CDR1 is MGHRA and CDR2 is YSYEKL in the germline V gene. The chain's CDR3 is CASSQETGTSYYNEQFF. DNA of the CDR3: TGCGCCAGCAGCCAAGAAACCGGGACTAGCTACTACAATGAGCAGTTCTTC.

This rearrangement joins TRBV7-3 to TRBJ2-2; TRBD2 aligns across 16 bases. The CDR3 covers 17 residues. The trim removed 5 bases at V and 3 bases at J, leaving 3 bases unmatched. In germline, CDR1 is SGHTA, CDR2 FQGTGA. The CDR3 DNA reads as TGTGCCAGCAGCCCAGGGACTAGCGGGGGGGACACCGGGGAGCTGTTTTTT. Amino acids: CASSPGTSGGDTGELFF.

A few counts support this clone. CDR3 sequence reads: CAWAGDPMNTEAFF. The DNA for the CDR3 is TGTGCCTGGGCGGGGGACCCTATGAACACTGAAGCTTTCTTT. The chain has TRBV30 and TRBJ1-1; TRBD1 might be the D (5 bases). Looked up from germline, CDR1 is GTSNPN and CDR2 is SVGIG (reference sequence). This CDR3 is 14 amino acids long. V was pared by 5 bases and J by 0 bases, with 13 bases between.

This sequence joins TRBV10-3 and TRBJ1-1; no firm D call. With 6 bases removed from V and 0 bases from J, the gap between germline ends came to 8 bases. The CDR3 runs 13 residues. Germline loops: CDR1 ENHRY, CDR2 SYGVKD. CDR3 region: CAISPNMNTEAFF. CDR3 sequence (DNA): TGTGCCATCAGCCCAAACATGAACACTGAAGCTTTCTTT.

The chain links TRBV27 to TRBJ1-2; D might be TRBD1 (6 bases). This CDR3 comprises 14 residues. Per the germline V gene, CDR1 is MNHEY and CDR2 is SMNVEV (reference sequence). Trimming cost V 0 bases and J 3 bases, with 8 bases left between them. The CDR3 coding sequence is TGTGCCAGCAGTTTATCCGACAGGCACTATGGCTACACCTTC. Translating gives CASSLSDRHYGYTF.

The chain is built from TRBV27 and TRBJ1-2; no clear D. Germline CDR1 reads MNHEY; CDR2 reads SMNVEV (reference sequence). V dropped 3 bases and J dropped 1 base, with 15 bases sitting between them. The CDR3 is 16 amino acids. CDR3 sequence: CASSLIANRFNYGYTF. The CDR3 DNA reads as TGTGCCAGCAGTTTGATTGCGAATCGCTTTAACTATGGCTACACCTTC.

The gene calls are TRBV9 and TRBJ2-2; either TRBD1 or TRBD2 may supply D (5 bases each). Trimming removed 3 bases at V and 3 bases at J, with 15 bases between. CDR3 size: 16 residues. Germline CDR1 SGDLS, CDR2 YYNGEE. CDR3 amino acids: CASSAGTAADTGELFF. In DNA, the CDR3 is TGTGCCAGCAGCGCGGGGACCGCCGCGGACACCGGGGAGCTGTTTTTT. Full variable domain (outside the CDR3, taken from reference TRBV9 and TRBJ2-2): DSGVTQTPKHLITATGQRVTLRCSPRSGDLSVYWYQQSLDQGLQFLIQYYNGEERAKGNILERFSAQQFPDLHSELNLSSLELGDSALYFCASSAGTAADTGELFFGEGSRLTVL.

The chain joins TRBV9 to TRBJ2-1, with 9 nucleotides matching TRBD2. V was clipped by 4 bases and J by 6 bases; unmatched bases: 11. The V gene's germline CDR1 is SGDLS and CDR2 YYNGEE. The CDR3 runs to 16 residues. The CDR3 nucleotides read TGTGCCAGCAGCCCACGAGCGGGGGGTATTGTCAATGAGCAGTTCTTC. It encodes CASSPRAGGIVNEQFF. Using reference TRBV9 and TRBJ2-1 for the parts outside the CDR3, the full variable domain is DSGVTQTPKHLITATGQRVTLRCSPRSGDLSVYWYQQSLDQGLQFLIQYYNGEERAKGNILERFSAQQFPDLHSELNLSSLELGDSALYFCASSPRAGGIVNEQFFGPGTRLTVL.

V usage is TRBV27 and J usage is TRBJ1-5; TRBD1 agrees at 8 bases. Germline V lookup: CDR1 MNHEY, CDR2 SMNVEV (reference sequence). After removal of 3 bases from V and 2 bases from J, the junction contained 0 bases not matched to a gene. The CDR3 has 14 amino acids. The CDR3 here is CASSLTGGNQPQHF. The DNA of the CDR3 is TGTGCCAGCAGTTTGACAGGGGGCAATCAGCCCCAGCATTTT.

The V and J genes are TRBV6-4 and TRBJ2-1; D is unclear. There are 13 residues in the CDR3. V lost 0 bases to trimming and J lost 5 bases, with 5 bases between them. The germline gives CDR1 MRHNA, CDR2 SNTAGT. DNA of the CDR3: TGTGCCAGCAGTGACTCTCGGGACAATGAGCAGTTCTTC. This translates into CASSDSRDNEQFF.